These 27 T cell receptor beta chains came from one sample sequenced in a study of regulatory T cells in long-lasting Graves disease. TCR beta libraries were built with iRepertoire HTBI primers and Arm-PCR of CDR3 regions. TCRdb reanalysed the multiplex PCR reads using MiXCR and keeps one entry per CDR3 protein. The data contain roughly 510,000 distinct CDR3 sequences, about 16% of them seen just once; the ten biggest clones take up 12%. The time point is: newly diagnosed GD, antithyroid drugs for less than 3 months. With RNA extracted from PBMCs as input, the TCR library was made. These data were also reused for a study on T cells in Graves' hyperthyroidism and ophthalmopathy.

This specimen was peripheral blood mononuclear cells (PBMCs), taken at new diagnosis, from a patient treated with antithyroid drugs. These receptor sequences come from a man aged 18 to 30 with Graves disease.

At least ten counts were recorded for this clonotype. The rearrangement uses TRBV11-2 and TRBJ2-5; 7 nucleotides line up with TRBD1. Losses at the gene ends were 4 bases for V and 3 bases for J; bases not matched to a gene: 2. This CDR3 is built from 13 residues. The germline CDR1 and CDR2 sequences are SGHAT and FQNNGV. The CDR3 region has the DNA TGTGCCAGCAGCTCGGGACAGAAAGAGACCCAGTACTTC. Amino acids: CASSSGQKETQYF.

This clonotype has a handful of counts. This rearrangement joins TRBV2 to TRBJ1-1; D unclear. This CDR3 has 15 amino acids. The V gene's germline CDR1 is SNHLY and CDR2 FYNNEI. V lost 6 bases to trimming and J lost 4 bases, with 18 bases between them. CDR3 protein: CASRLDLISSTEAFF. CDR3 DNA sequence: TGTGCCAGCAGGTTGGACCTTATCTCCAGCACTGAAGCTTTCTTT.

There are a few counts of this clonotype. This chain connects TRBV6-4 to TRBJ1-1; D perhaps matches TRBD1 (5 bases). Trimming removed 6 bases from V and 5 bases from J, with 22 bases in between. This CDR3 is 16 amino acids long. The germline V gene encodes CDR1 MRHNA and CDR2 SNTAGT. CDR3 nucleotide sequence: TGTGCCAGCAGGACCAACCCGGGGCGGGTTCGGACTGAAGCTTTCTTT. The encoded protein is CASRTNPGRVRTEAFF.

The table lists this clonotype with many counts. The chain employs TRBV3-1 and TRBJ1-1; weak D call: TRBD1 (6 bases). Trimming shortened V by 4 bases and J by 4 bases, and 16 bases separated the two germline ends. Germline V gene sequence: CDR1 LGHDT, CDR2 YNNKEL (reference sequence). The CDR3 sequence is 15 residues long. This CDR3 is CASSLRGGARTEAFF. The CDR3, as DNA: TGTGCCAGCAGCCTAAGAGGGGGGGCGCGCACTGAAGCTTTCTTT.

In its sample, this clonotype was seen a few times. One end of the junction fails to match germline, which may point to a read error. CDR3 bases: TGTGCCAGCAGTGGCGGGCGGGAGCTGTCCTACAATGAGCAGCTCTTC. Its translation: CASSGGRELSYNEQLF. V usage is TRBV2 and J usage is TRBJ2-1; the match to TRBD2 covers 7 bases. Germline V CDR1 and CDR2: SNHLY, FYNNEI. The CDR3 has 16 amino acids.

This clonotype was seen a few times. V and J are TRBV19 and TRBJ1-5; D is unresolved. Per the germline V gene, CDR1 is LNHDA and CDR2 is SQIVND (reference sequence). The V end was cut by 1 base, the J end by 2 bases, with 9 bases between. The CDR3 consists of 15 residues. The CDR3 spells CASSIGQLRNQPQHF. CDR3 bases: TGTGCCAGTAGTATAGGGCAGCTACGCAATCAGCCCCAGCATTTT.

The chain recombines TRBV7-9 with TRBJ2-3; no reliable D call. The DNA end is more similar to TRBJ1-5, so the J call may be wrong. CDR1 and CDR2 (germline): SEHNR, FQNEAQ (reference sequence). CDR3 size: 12 residues. The CDR3 DNA reads TGTGCCAGCAGCTTGGGTACAGATACGCAGCATTTT. As protein: CASSLGTDTQHF.

This clonotype came up many times. The chain uses TRBV12-3 or TRBV12-4 and TRBJ2-3; weak D call: TRBD2 (5 bases). V lost 4 bases and J 2 bases, leaving 10 bases between the germline ends. The CDR3 is made up of 14 amino acids. CDR3 bases: TGTGCCAGCAGTTCCCCCGGGAACACAGATACGCAGTATTTT. Its protein is CASSSPGNTDTQYF.

This clonotype was seen a handful of times. V usage is TRBV18 and J usage is TRBJ2-3; the match to TRBD1 covers 8 bases. V shed 3 bases, J shed 5 bases, and the junction held 7 bases outside the gene matches. Germline V gene sequence: CDR1 KGHSH, CDR2 LQKENI. The CDR3 is 15 residues long. CDR3 sequence: CASSPWTGKEDTQYF. The CDR3 DNA is TGTGCCAGCTCACCCTGGACAGGGAAGGAAGATACGCAGTATTTT.

This clonotype was detected a few times. The rearrangement uses TRBV2 and TRBJ1-4, with D unresolved. CDR1 is SNHLY and CDR2 is FYNNEI in the germline V gene. CDR3 size: 14 residues. V was cut by 5 bases and J by 7 bases, with 14 bases left in between. The CDR3 is CASSRTGGSEKLFF. The CDR3 DNA is TGTGCCAGCAGTCGGACGGGTGGGAGTGAAAAACTGTTTTTT.

This clonotype was observed many times. The rearrangement links TRBV20-1 to TRBJ2-3; 12 bases line up with TRBD2. The CDR3 spans 15 residues. Unmatched junction bases numbered 5, after V lost 2 bases and J lost 5 bases. Germline V gives CDR1 DFQATT, CDR2 SNEGSKA (reference sequence). The CDR3, as DNA: TGCAGTGCTAGATTGGCTAGCGGGGGGGTAGATACGCAGTATTTT. Translation gives CSARLASGGVDTQYF.

This clonotype was seen a few times. The chain is built from TRBV2 and TRBJ2-2, with D unclear. The V and J ends lost 1 base and 0 bases respectively, with 6 bases between them. The germline V gene encodes CDR1 SNHLY and CDR2 FYNNEI. The CDR3 loop spans 15 amino acids. As DNA, the CDR3 is TGTGCCAGCAGTGAAGGGCCGCCGAACACCGGGGAGCTGTTTTTT. It translates to CASSEGPPNTGELFF.

For this clonotype: A much larger clone differs from this one at a single base, so this may be a read error. The chain recombines TRBV2 with TRBJ1-2; TRBD1 matches 7 bases. Germline lookup yields CDR1 SNHLY and CDR2 FYNNEI. The CDR3 contains 13 residues. This chain's CDR3 is CASRRDSNYGCTF. In nucleotides, the CDR3 is TGTGCCAGCAGGAGGGACAGTAACTATGGCTGCACCTTC. Combining the CDR3 with reference TRBV2 and TRBJ1-2 gives the whole variable domain EPEVTQTPSHQVTQMGQEVILRCVPISNHLYFYWYRQILGQKVEFLVSFYNNEISEKSEIFDDQFSVERPDGSNFTLKIRSTKLEDSAMYFCASRRDSNYGCTFGSGTRLTVV.

The sample holds many counts of this clonotype. The V call is TRBV12-3 or TRBV12-4, the J call TRBJ1-2; D remains ambiguous. V gave up 4 bases and J gave up 5 bases, with 26 bases separating them. CDR3 length: 18 residues. The CDR3 loop is CASSWARARRSHSYGYTF. CDR3 nucleotides: TGTGCCAGCAGTTGGGCCCGAGCGAGAAGATCGCATTCTTATGGCTACACCTTC.

This clonotype turned up a few times. The rearrangement uses TRBV19 and TRBJ2-1; 12 bases match TRBD2. The germline gives CDR1 LNHDA, CDR2 SQIVND (reference sequence). The CDR3 loop spans 15 amino acids. V trimming: 3 bases; J trimming: 4 bases; junction bases outside the gene matches: 1. CDR3 coding DNA: TGTGCCAGTAGTATGGGGACTAGCGGGTACAATGAGCAGTTCTTC. Translating it yields CASSMGTSGYNEQFF. The entire variable domain, with the rest obtained from reference TRBV19 and TRBJ2-1, is as follows: DGGITQSPKYLFRKEGQNVTLSCEQNLNHDAMYWYRQDPGQGLRLIYYSQIVNDFQKGDIAEGYSVSREKKESFPLTVTSAQKNPTAFYLCASSMGTSGYNEQFFGPGTRLTVL.

The chain combines TRBV10-3 with TRBJ2-3; maybe TRBD2 (6 bases). This CDR3 comprises 14 residues. V was pared by 6 bases and J by 2 bases, with 12 bases between. Germline-derived CDR1 and CDR2 are ENHRY and SYGVKD. The CDR3 loop reads CAIRPSGVTDTQYF. In DNA, the CDR3 is TGTGCCATCAGGCCATCGGGGGTCACAGATACGCAGTATTTT.

This clonotype showed up many times. V is TRBV7-3 and J is TRBJ1-1; D is uncertain. Germline loops: CDR1 SGHTA, CDR2 FQGTGA. The CDR3 runs to 13 residues. Trimming removed 1 base at V and 0 bases at J, with 3 bases between. CDR3 in DNA: TGTGCCAGCAGCTTAAGGATGAACACTGAAGCTTTCTTT. The encoded protein is CASSLRMNTEAFF.

The CDR3 sequence: CASSWRGSSYNEQFF. DNA of the CDR3: TGTGCCAGTAGTTGGCGCGGGAGCTCCTACAATGAGCAGTTCTTC. The J gene is TRBJ2-1, the V gene TRBV19; 7 bases match TRBD2. Germline assignment: CDR1 LNHDA and CDR2 SQIVND (reference sequence). CDR3 length: 15 residues. The junction had 4 bases not matched to a gene; V was cut back by 5 bases and J by 0 bases.

About this clonotype itself: A much bigger clone sits one base away, suggesting this may be a read error. The rearrangement joins TRBV30 to TRBJ1-1; D possibly corresponds to TRBD1 (6 bases). CDR3 length: 14 residues. The germline CDR1 and CDR2 sequences are GTSNPN and SVGIG (reference sequence). V lost 3 bases and J 9 bases, leaving 20 bases between the germline ends. The chain's CDR3 is CAWRKQGRRAKAFF. The CDR3, as DNA: TGTGCCTGGAGGAAACAGGGACGAAGGGCTAAAGCTTTCTTT.

In its sample, this clonotype was seen many times. CDR3 protein: CASTKPKLAGGFTDTQYF. CDR3 coding DNA: TGTGCCAGCACTAAGCCAAAACTAGCGGGAGGGTTCACAGATACGCAGTATTTT. The V and J genes are TRBV6-1 and TRBJ2-3; the match to TRBD2 covers 13 bases. V was clipped by 7 bases and J by 2 bases; unmatched bases: 12. CDR3 length equals 18 residues. Per the germline V gene, CDR1 is MNHNS and CDR2 is SASEGT.

V is TRBV28 and J is TRBJ2-7; D is unclear. The CDR3 consists of 16 residues. Germline values: CDR1 MDHEN, CDR2 SYDVKM. The V end lost 3 bases, the J end lost 3 bases, and 18 bases lay between the germline ends. CDR3 coding DNA: TGTGCCAGCAGTTTCGACCGACAAGGTGGTTACTACGAGCAGTACTTC. Its translation: CASSFDRQGGYYEQYF.

This chain joins TRBV18 and TRBJ2-7; 8 positions agree with TRBD2. This CDR3 contains 16 residues. J lost 6 bases, V lost 3 bases, and 13 bases had no gene match. Germline CDR1 and CDR2: KGHSH and LQKENI. The CDR3 spells CASSPPTGGFISEQYF. CDR3 sequence (DNA): TGTGCCAGCTCACCCCCAACGGGAGGGTTTATCAGCGAGCAGTACTTC.

This clonotype appeared a few times. The chain employs TRBV6-1 and TRBJ2-1, with D tentatively TRBD2 (6 bases). The CDR3 has 15 residues. Trimming took 5 bases from V and 5 from J, leaving 16 bases between them. Germline CDR1 and CDR2: MNHNS and SASEGT. The CDR3: CASSPPGSGHNEQFF. DNA of the CDR3: TGTGCCAGCAGTCCCCCGGGTAGCGGTCACAATGAGCAGTTCTTC.

This clonotype was seen a handful of times. This rearrangement joins TRBV27 to TRBJ2-1; possible D gene TRBD1, 5 bases. Germline V CDR1 and CDR2: MNHEY, SMNVEV (reference sequence). Trimming removed 6 bases from V and 9 bases from J, with 15 bases in between. The length of the CDR3 is 13 residues. The CDR3 DNA reads as TGTGCCAGCAGCAGGACATTGCCTGGTGAGCAGTTCTTC. Its protein is CASSRTLPGEQFF.

The chain couples TRBV5-6 to TRBJ2-4; 11 nucleotides agree with TRBD1. V gave up 4 bases and J gave up 9 bases; unmatched junction bases: 6. This CDR3 region has 14 residues. Germline CDR1 and CDR2: SGHDT and YYEEEE. The CDR3 DNA reads TGTGCCAGCAGCCCCGGGACAGGGGGGAGCATTCAGTACTTC. It yields the protein CASSPGTGGSIQYF.

There are many counts of this clonotype. The gene calls are TRBV12-3 or TRBV12-4 and TRBJ2-7, with unresolved D. The CDR3 spans 13 residues. The germline V and J ends were trimmed by 4 bases and 7 bases, with 14 bases remaining between them. The chain's CDR3 is CASSWKQFGEQYF. The CDR3 bases are TGTGCCAGCAGTTGGAAACAGTTTGGGGAGCAGTACTTC.

Only a few counts were recorded for this clonotype. This chain joins TRBV9 and TRBJ2-1; 8 positions agree with TRBD2. The CDR3 has 15 residues. Losses at the gene ends were 2 bases for V and 5 bases for J; bases not matched to a gene: 6. Germline values: CDR1 SGDLS, CDR2 YYNGEE. For the CDR3, the DNA is TGTGCCAGCAGCGTCGGCGGACTAGCAGACAATGAGCAGTTCTTC. Amino acid sequence: CASSVGGLADNEQFF.